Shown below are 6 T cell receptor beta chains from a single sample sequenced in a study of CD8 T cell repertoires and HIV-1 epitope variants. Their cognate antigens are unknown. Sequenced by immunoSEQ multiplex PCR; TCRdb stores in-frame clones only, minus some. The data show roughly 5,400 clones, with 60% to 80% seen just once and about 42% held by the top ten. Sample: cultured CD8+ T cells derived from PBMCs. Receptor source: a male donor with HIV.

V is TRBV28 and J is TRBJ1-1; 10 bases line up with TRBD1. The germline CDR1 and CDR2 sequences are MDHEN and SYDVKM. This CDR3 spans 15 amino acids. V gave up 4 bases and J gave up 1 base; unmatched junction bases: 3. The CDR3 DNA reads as TGTGCCAGCAGTTCGCGGACAGGGGGGAACACTGAAGCTTTCTTT. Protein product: CASSSRTGGNTEAFF.

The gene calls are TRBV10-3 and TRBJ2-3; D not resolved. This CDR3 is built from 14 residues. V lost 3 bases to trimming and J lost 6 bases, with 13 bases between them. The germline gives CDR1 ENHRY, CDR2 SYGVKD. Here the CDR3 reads CAISDQTRQDTQYF. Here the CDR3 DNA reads TGTGCCATCAGTGACCAGACCAGGCAGGATACGCAGTATTTT.

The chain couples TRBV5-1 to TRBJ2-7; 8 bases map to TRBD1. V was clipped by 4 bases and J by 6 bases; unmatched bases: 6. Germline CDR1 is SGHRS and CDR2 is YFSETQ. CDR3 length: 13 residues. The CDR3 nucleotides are TGCGCCAGCAGCCAGACAGGGGACGCCGAGCAGTACTTC. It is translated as CASSQTGDAEQYF.

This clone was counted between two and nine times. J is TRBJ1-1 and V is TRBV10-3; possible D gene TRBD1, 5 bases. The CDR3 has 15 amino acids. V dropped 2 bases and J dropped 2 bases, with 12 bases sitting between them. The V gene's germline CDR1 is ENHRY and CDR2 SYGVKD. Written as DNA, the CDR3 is TGTGCCATCAGTGAGCCTACGACAGCCAACACTGAAGCTTTCTTT. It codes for CAISEPTTANTEAFF.

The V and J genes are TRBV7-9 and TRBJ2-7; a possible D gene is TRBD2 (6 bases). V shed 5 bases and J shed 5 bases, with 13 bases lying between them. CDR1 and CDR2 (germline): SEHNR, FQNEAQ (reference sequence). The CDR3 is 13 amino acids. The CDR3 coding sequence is TGTGCCAGCAGCCTCGGGGGAATCAACGAGCAGTACTTC. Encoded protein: CASSLGGINEQYF.

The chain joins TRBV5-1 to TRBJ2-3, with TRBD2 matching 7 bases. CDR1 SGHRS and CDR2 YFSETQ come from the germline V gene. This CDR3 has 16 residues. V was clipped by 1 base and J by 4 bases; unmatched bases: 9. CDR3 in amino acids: CASSLHPAGPADTQYF. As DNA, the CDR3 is TGCGCCAGCAGCTTGCATCCAGCGGGACCTGCAGATACGCAGTATTTT.